Shown below are 32 T cell receptor beta chains from a single sample sequenced in a study of identical twins. TCRdb analysed the 5' RACE reads with MiXCR anew, one entry per CDR3 protein. The top ten clones hold roughly 0.91% of a sample with roughly 500,000 distinct CDR3 sequences, around 20% of them seen once. These same data were also listed under a study on T cells expressing NK-cell markers.

The sequenced sample was CD4+ T cells sorted from blood. The origin of the receptors is a woman younger than 30 in good health.

This clonotype came up a few times. The chain links TRBV7-8 to TRBJ2-3; D not certain. CDR3 size: 12 residues. Looked up from germline, CDR1 is SGHVS and CDR2 is FQNEAQ. Trimming left V 2 bases short and J 9 bases short, with 9 bases between. CDR3 amino acids: CASSLSEGTQYF. The DNA for the CDR3 is TGTGCCAGCAGCTTATCAGAAGGGACGCAGTATTTT.

This clonotype showed up just a few times. The CDR3 nucleotides read TGTGCCAGCAGTTACCCGGACCCGACGAGGGAGCAGTACTTC. The encoded protein is CASSYPDPTREQYF. The chain has TRBV6-2 or TRBV6-3 and TRBJ2-7; D is unclear. The germline gives CDR1 MNHEY, CDR2 SVGEGT. This CDR3 comprises 14 residues. Trimming removed 2 bases from V and 7 bases from J, with 15 bases in between.

This chain joins TRBV18 and TRBJ2-1, with TRBD1 as a possible D gene (6 bases). Trimming removed 5 bases from V and 2 bases from J, with 10 bases in between. CDR1 KGHSH and CDR2 LQKENI come from the germline V gene. The CDR3 extends over 14 amino acids. DNA for the CDR3: TGTGCCAGCTCATCACGGGACACCTACAATGAGCAGTTCTTC. Translation: CASSSRDTYNEQFF.

The chain employs TRBV5-4 and TRBJ1-2, with 7 bases matching TRBD1. Germline V lookup: CDR1 SGHNT, CDR2 YYREEE (reference sequence). This CDR3 is built from 14 residues. V was clipped by 10 bases and J by 2 bases; unmatched bases: 11. The CDR3 nucleotides are TGTGCCGTGCATGCGGGACAGTTGAACTATGGCTACACCTTC. Protein sequence: CAVHAGQLNYGYTF.

The chain carries TRBV5-1 and TRBJ1-1; D gene ambiguous. CDR1 is SGHRS and CDR2 is YFSETQ in the germline V gene. V was clipped by 2 bases and J by 0 bases, with 17 bases between them. The CDR3 consists of 17 residues. CDR3: CASSFLEVTALNTEAFF. As DNA, the CDR3 is TGCGCCAGCAGCTTCCTAGAGGTGACGGCTTTGAACACTGAAGCTTTCTTT.

The chain employs TRBV12-3 or TRBV12-4 and TRBJ1-1; D perhaps matches TRBD1 (6 bases). Trimming removed 4 bases at V and 0 bases at J, with 15 bases between. The CDR3 loop spans 16 amino acids. This CDR3 is CASSSPGGNMNTEAFF. The CDR3, as DNA: TGTGCCAGCAGTTCCCCCGGGGGCAACATGAACACTGAAGCTTTCTTT.

The chain combines TRBV2 with TRBJ2-3, with D unclear. The V end lost 4 bases, the J end lost 3 bases, and 8 bases lay between the germline ends. The CDR3 runs 13 residues. CDR1 SNHLY and CDR2 FYNNEI come from the germline V gene. The CDR3 is CASSAVQTDTQYF. The CDR3 DNA sequence: TGTGCCAGCAGTGCGGTACAGACAGATACGCAGTATTTT.

This clonotype was seen a handful of times. A read error may produce the germline difference seen at one junction end. This chain connects TRBV7-7 to TRBJ2-1, with 7 bases aligning to TRBD2. This CDR3 is 13 amino acids long. CDR1 is SSHAT, CDR2 FNYEAQ, per germline (reference sequence). The CDR3, as DNA: TGTGCTAGCAGCTTTGGCGGGGGTAATGAGCAGTTCTTC. This gives the protein CASSFGGGNEQFF.

The chain carries TRBV7-2 and TRBJ2-7, with a possible D match to TRBD1 (7 bases). The CDR3 runs 16 residues. V lost 1 base, J lost 0 bases, and 13 bases lay in between. Germline loops: CDR1 SGHTA, CDR2 FQGNSA. CDR3: CASSLVGGQSSYEQYF. The CDR3 coding sequence is TGTGCCAGCAGCTTAGTCGGGGGACAGAGCTCCTACGAGCAGTACTTC.

This clonotype came up many times. The genes are TRBV20-1 and TRBJ2-7, with TRBD1 as a possible D gene (6 bases). In germline, CDR1 is DFQATT, CDR2 SNEGSKA (reference sequence). The CDR3 consists of 13 residues. With 7 bases removed from V and 6 bases from J, the gap between germline ends came to 19 bases. Here the CDR3 DNA reads TGCAGTGGCACAGGGTTAAGGCCTCTCGAGCAGTACTTC. Its translation: CSGTGLRPLEQYF.

The chain employs TRBV4-3 and TRBJ2-2, with no clear D. The CDR3 contains 15 residues. Trimming cost V 4 bases and J 0 bases, with 9 bases left between them. Looked up from germline, CDR1 is LGHNA and CDR2 is YSLEER. CDR3 region: CASSPRASNTGELFF. The CDR3 coding sequence is TGCGCCAGCAGCCCAAGGGCATCGAACACCGGGGAGCTGTTTTTT.

The table lists this clonotype with a few counts. J is TRBJ2-7 and V is TRBV15; tentatively, D is TRBD1 or TRBD2 (5 bases each). There are 15 residues in the CDR3. CDR1 and CDR2 (germline): LNHNV, YYDKDF (reference sequence). V shed 2 bases and J shed 0 bases, with 11 bases lying between them. The CDR3: CATSRHAGTSYEQYF. CDR3 in DNA: TGTGCCACCAGCAGACATGCCGGGACCTCCTACGAGCAGTACTTC.

The table lists this clonotype with a few counts. This chain connects TRBV12-3 or TRBV12-4 to TRBJ1-5; 7 bases map to TRBD1. V trimming: 7 bases; J trimming: 7 bases; junction bases outside the gene matches: 10. The CDR3 runs 14 residues. The CDR3 reads CASKSGGGGQPQHF. The CDR3 region has the DNA TGTGCCAGCAAGTCAGGGGGGGGTGGCCAGCCCCAGCATTTT.

The rearrangement uses TRBV7-2 and TRBJ2-4; 8 bases line up with TRBD2. This CDR3 contains 14 residues. Trimming took 5 bases from V and 7 from J; bases not matched to a gene: 7. Germline CDR1 is SGHTA and CDR2 is FQGNSA. CDR3 coding DNA: TGTGCCAGCAGCCAACCTCCGGGAGGGAACATTCAGTACTTC. Translated, it gives CASSQPPGGNIQYF.

This clonotype was seen ten or more times. The chain is built from TRBV12-3 or TRBV12-4 and TRBJ1-2, with a weak D call TRBD1 (6 bases). CDR3 length: 13 residues. V lost 3 bases to trimming and J lost 6 bases, with 11 bases between them. This CDR3 is CASSFPPGDGYTF. In DNA form, the CDR3 reads TGTGCCAGCAGTTTCCCCCCAGGGGATGGCTACACCTTC.

There are a few counts of this clonotype. V is TRBV7-8 and J is TRBJ2-1; D may be TRBD2 (6 bases). The germline V and J ends were trimmed by 0 bases and 4 bases, with 10 bases remaining between them. There are 15 residues in the CDR3. From germline, CDR1 is SGHVS and CDR2 FQNEAQ. The DNA for the CDR3 is TGTGCCAGCAGCTTAGCGCGGGACTCATACAATGAGCAGTTCTTC. Translating gives CASSLARDSYNEQFF.

This clonotype was seen only a few times. The V call is TRBV6-1, the J call TRBJ2-6; 7 bases fit TRBD2. The CDR3 sequence is 16 residues long. Germline-derived CDR1 and CDR2 are MNHNS and SASEGT. V lost 6 bases to trimming and J lost 0 bases; unmatched junction nucleotides: 5. The CDR3 nucleotides read TGTGCCAGCAGGGGTACTAGCGACTCTGGGGCCAACGTCCTGACTTTC. It yields the protein CASRGTSDSGANVLTF.

This chain joins TRBV7-8 and TRBJ1-1; D is uncertain. With 1 base removed from V and 8 bases from J, the gap between germline ends came to 17 bases. The CDR3 is 15 residues long. Germline CDR1 is SGHVS and CDR2 is FQNEAQ. The CDR3 loop is CASSLGGSAISEAFF. In nucleotides, the CDR3 is TGTGCCAGCAGCTTAGGTGGCTCCGCCATCAGCGAAGCTTTCTTT.

By share of the sample, this clonotype is medium-sized. The V and J genes are TRBV4-3 and TRBJ2-5, with a weak D call TRBD1 (6 bases). In germline, CDR1 is LGHNA, CDR2 YSLEER. There are 13 residues in the CDR3. Between the trimmed V and J ends, which lost 4 bases and 5 bases, there was a span of 11 bases. DNA of the CDR3: TGCGCCAGCAGCCGCAATGGGGGCGAGACCCAGTACTTC. It yields the protein CASSRNGGETQYF.

V and J are TRBV9 and TRBJ1-1; 8 bases line up with TRBD1. This CDR3 is 14 amino acids long. The germline V gene has CDR1 SGDLS and CDR2 YYNGEE. V lost 3 bases to trimming and J lost 6 bases; unmatched junction nucleotides: 7. CDR3 in amino acids: CASSGTGMGPEAFF. In nucleotides, the CDR3 is TGTGCCAGCAGCGGGACAGGGATGGGACCTGAAGCTTTCTTT.

This clonotype came up a few times. This sequence joins TRBV29-1 and TRBJ2-5; D possibly corresponds to TRBD2 (5 bases). Trimming took 3 bases from V and 7 from J, leaving 12 bases between them. The germline V gene encodes CDR1 SQVTM and CDR2 ANQGSEA. CDR3 size: 12 residues. As DNA, the CDR3 is TGCAGCGTTGATGACGGGAAGGGGACCCAGTACTTC. Protein sequence: CSVDDGKGTQYF.

This chain links TRBV2 with TRBJ2-2; 7 bases are shared with TRBD1. Germline lookup yields CDR1 SNHLY and CDR2 FYNNEI. The trim removed 7 bases at V and 0 bases at J, leaving 2 bases unmatched. The CDR3 is made up of 14 amino acids. The CDR3 protein is CASTGTANTGELFF. The CDR3 nucleotides read TGTGCCAGCACCGGGACAGCGAACACCGGGGAGCTGTTTTTT.

This clonotype has more than one count but fewer than ten. The gene calls are TRBV20-1 and TRBJ2-5, with D perhaps matching TRBD2 (5 bases). Trimming left V 5 bases short and J 5 bases short, with 12 bases between. The CDR3 consists of 12 residues. Per germline, CDR1 DFQATT and CDR2 SNEGSKA (reference sequence). For the CDR3, the DNA is TGCAGTGCTGCCACTAGTTTGGAGACCCAGTACTTC. It encodes CSAATSLETQYF.

Regarding this clonotype: Without the conserved terminal phenylalanine or tryptophan, this CDR3 likely stems from a read error. The rearrangement joins TRBV7-2 to TRBJ1-5; 8 bases are shared with TRBD1. This CDR3 has 14 amino acids. Germline CDR1 and CDR2: SGHTA and FQGNSA. The ends lost 2 bases at V and 6 bases at J; junction bases unmatched: 3. Here the CDR3 DNA reads TGTGCCAGCAGCTTAATAGGACAGGGTCAGCCCCAGCATGTT. It encodes CASSLIGQGQPQHV.

This clonotype turned up a few times. The genes are TRBV7-2 and TRBJ2-1; D might be TRBD2 (5 bases). The germline CDR1 and CDR2 sequences are SGHTA and FQGNSA. Trimming removed 2 bases from V and 4 bases from J, with 12 bases in between. This CDR3 comprises 15 residues. The CDR3 bases are TGTGCCAGCAGCTTACGCCCCTCGGGGTACAATGAGCAGTTCTTC. Translation gives CASSLRPSGYNEQFF.

The V and J genes are TRBV23-1 and TRBJ2-7; 8 bases are shared with TRBD1. TRBV23-1 falls under the ORF class, with uncertain function. CDR3 length equals 14 residues. V dropped 8 bases and J dropped 6; count of bases not matched to a gene: 12. DNA for the CDR3: TGCGCCAGCGAGAGGGCAGGGGGCTCGGTCGAGCAGTACTTC. Translation: CASERAGGSVEQYF.

V and J are TRBV12-3 or TRBV12-4 and TRBJ1-5; D is possibly TRBD1 (6 bases). This CDR3 comprises 13 residues. Trimming removed 4 bases from V and 5 bases from J, with 9 bases in between. CDR3 amino acids: CASSWDIYQPQHF. The CDR3 region has the DNA TGTGCCAGCAGTTGGGACATTTATCAGCCCCAGCATTTT.

This clonotype was recorded a few times. The chain carries TRBV12-3 or TRBV12-4 and TRBJ2-3; D gene ambiguous. The CDR3 totals 11 residues. Between the trimmed V and J ends, which lost 4 bases and 11 bases, there was a span of 10 bases. CDR3 region: CASSYGRQQYF. In nucleotides, the CDR3 is TGTGCCAGCAGTTACGGACGGCAGCAGTATTTT.

In its sample, this clonotype was seen a few times. The chain employs TRBV20-1 and TRBJ2-1, with 8 nucleotides matching TRBD2. The CDR3 runs 16 residues. V lost 6 bases to trimming and J lost 7 bases; unmatched junction nucleotides: 17. The V gene's germline CDR1 is DFQATT and CDR2 SNEGSKA (reference sequence). Written as DNA, the CDR3 is TGCAGTGCCCTGGGCCCCCGGGGGGGCCGGGAAAATGAGCAGTTCTTC. Its translation: CSALGPRGGRENEQFF.

V and J are TRBV6-1 and TRBJ2-2, with 10 bases that match TRBD1. The ends lost 5 bases at V and 4 bases at J; junction bases unmatched: 13. Germline CDR1 MNHNS, CDR2 SASEGT. The CDR3 has 18 amino acids. The CDR3 region is CASSLLIGTGALTGELFF. The CDR3 DNA reads as TGTGCCAGCAGTCTTTTAATTGGGACAGGGGCCCTCACCGGGGAGCTGTTTTTT.

This clonotype was detected once. This rearrangement joins TRBV20-1 to TRBJ1-3; D perhaps matches TRBD1 (5 bases). Trimming left V 5 bases short and J 0 bases short, with 5 bases between. The CDR3 contains 12 residues. From germline, CDR1 is DFQATT and CDR2 SNEGSKA (reference sequence). CDR3 sequence reads: CSAQGSGNTIYF. The CDR3 nucleotides read TGCAGTGCTCAGGGCTCTGGAAACACCATATATTTT.

This chain joins TRBV12-3 or TRBV12-4 and TRBJ2-2; D not resolved. Deletions cut 0 bases from V and 6 bases from J, with 14 bases between. This CDR3 has 16 residues. This CDR3 is CASSLAGRVRSGELFF. CDR3 nucleotides: TGTGCCAGCAGTTTAGCAGGCCGGGTTCGGTCCGGGGAGCTGTTTTTT.